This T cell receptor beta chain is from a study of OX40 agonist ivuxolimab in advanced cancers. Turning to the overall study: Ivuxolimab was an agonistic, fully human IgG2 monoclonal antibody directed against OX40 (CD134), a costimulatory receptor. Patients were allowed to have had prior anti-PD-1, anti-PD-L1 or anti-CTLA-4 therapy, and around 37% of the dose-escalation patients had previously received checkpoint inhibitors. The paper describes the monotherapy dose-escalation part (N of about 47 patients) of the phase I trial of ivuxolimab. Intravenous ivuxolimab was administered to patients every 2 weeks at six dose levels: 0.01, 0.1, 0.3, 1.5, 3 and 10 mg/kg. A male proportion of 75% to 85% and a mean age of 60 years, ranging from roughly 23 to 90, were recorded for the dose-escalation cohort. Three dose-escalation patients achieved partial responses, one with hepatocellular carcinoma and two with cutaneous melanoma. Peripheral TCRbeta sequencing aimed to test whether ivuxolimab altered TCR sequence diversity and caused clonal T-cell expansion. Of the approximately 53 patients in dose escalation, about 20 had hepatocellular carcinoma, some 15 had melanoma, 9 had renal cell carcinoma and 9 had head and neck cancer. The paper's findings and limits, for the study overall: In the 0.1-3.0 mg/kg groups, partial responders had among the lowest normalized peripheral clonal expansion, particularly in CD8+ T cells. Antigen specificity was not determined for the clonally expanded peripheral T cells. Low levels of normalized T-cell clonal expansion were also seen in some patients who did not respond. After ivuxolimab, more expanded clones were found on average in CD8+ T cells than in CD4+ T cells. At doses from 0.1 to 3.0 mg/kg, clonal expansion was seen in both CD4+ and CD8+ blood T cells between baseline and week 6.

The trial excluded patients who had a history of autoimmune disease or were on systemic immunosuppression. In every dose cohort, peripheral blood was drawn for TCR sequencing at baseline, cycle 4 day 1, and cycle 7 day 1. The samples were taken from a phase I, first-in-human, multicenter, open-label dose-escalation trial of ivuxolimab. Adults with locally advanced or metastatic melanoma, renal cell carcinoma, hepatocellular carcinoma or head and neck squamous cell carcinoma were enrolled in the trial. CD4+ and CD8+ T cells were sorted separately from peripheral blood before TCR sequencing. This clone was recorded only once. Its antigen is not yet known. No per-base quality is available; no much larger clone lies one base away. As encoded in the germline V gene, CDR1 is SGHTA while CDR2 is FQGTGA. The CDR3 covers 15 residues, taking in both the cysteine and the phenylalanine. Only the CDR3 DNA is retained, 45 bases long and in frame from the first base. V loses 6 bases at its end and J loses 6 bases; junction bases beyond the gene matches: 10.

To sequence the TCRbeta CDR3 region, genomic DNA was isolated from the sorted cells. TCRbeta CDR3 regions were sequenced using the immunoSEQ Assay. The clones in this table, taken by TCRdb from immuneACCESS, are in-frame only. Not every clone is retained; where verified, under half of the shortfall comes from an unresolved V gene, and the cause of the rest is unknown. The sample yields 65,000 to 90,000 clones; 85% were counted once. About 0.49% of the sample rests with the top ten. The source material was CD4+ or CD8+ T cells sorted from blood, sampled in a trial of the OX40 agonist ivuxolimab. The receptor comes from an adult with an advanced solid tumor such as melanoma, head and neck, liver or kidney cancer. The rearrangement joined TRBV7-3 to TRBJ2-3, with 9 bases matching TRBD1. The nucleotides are TGTGCCAGCAGTCTAGGACAGGGGTGGATGGATACGCAGTATTTT. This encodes CASSLGQGWMDTQYF.